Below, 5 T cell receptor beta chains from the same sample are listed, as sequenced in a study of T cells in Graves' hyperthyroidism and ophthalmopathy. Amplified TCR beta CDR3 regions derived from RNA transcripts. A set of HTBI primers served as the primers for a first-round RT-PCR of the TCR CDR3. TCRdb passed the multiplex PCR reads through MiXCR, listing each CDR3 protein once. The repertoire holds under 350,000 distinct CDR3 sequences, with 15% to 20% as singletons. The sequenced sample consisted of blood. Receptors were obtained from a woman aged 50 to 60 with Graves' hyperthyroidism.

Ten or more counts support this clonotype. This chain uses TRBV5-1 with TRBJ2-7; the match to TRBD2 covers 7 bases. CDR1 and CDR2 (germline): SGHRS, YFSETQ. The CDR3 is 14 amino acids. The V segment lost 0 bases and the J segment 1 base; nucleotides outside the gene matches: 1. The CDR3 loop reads CASSLGLASYEQYF. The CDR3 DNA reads TGCGCCAGCAGCTTGGGACTAGCATCCTACGAGCAGTACTTC.

This CDR3 reads CASSPGQFNTEAFF. The CDR3 nucleotides read TGTGCCAGCAGCCCGGGCCAGTTCAACACTGAAGCTTTCTTT. The V and J genes are TRBV5-8 and TRBJ1-1; D unresolved. Germline CDR1 is SGHTS and CDR2 is YDEGEE. This CDR3 region has 14 residues. Trimming shortened V by 4 bases and J by 2 bases, and 12 bases separated the two germline ends.

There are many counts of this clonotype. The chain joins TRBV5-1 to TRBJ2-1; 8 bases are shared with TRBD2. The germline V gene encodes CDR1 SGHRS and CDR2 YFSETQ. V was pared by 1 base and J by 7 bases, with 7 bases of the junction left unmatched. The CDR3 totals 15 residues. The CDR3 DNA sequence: TGCGCCAGCAGCTTGCTGGGACTAGGATTAAATGAGCAGTTCTTC. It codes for CASSLLGLGLNEQFF.

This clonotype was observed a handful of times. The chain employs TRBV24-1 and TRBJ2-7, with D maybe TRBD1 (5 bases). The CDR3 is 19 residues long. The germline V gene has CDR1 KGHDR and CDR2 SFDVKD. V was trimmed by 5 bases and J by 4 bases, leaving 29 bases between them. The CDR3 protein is CATSVSPNSRSTARYEQYV. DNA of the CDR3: TGTGCCACCAGTGTCAGTCCCAACTCACGATCGACAGCGAGGTACGAGCAGTACGTC.

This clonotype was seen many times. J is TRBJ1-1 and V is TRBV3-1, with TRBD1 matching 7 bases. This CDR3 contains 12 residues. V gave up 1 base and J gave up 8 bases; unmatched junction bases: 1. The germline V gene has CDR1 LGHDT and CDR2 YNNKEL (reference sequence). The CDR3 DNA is TGTGCCAGCAGCCAAGTGACAGGGGAAGCTTTCTTT. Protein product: CASSQVTGEAFF.